Listed below are T cell receptor beta chains from one sample, sequenced in a study of blood T cell repertoires in COVID-19. Some clones are missing from TCRdb's copy, which holds only in-frame ones; the method was immunoSEQ multiplex PCR. The top ten clones hold about 4.2% of a sample with some 290,000 clones, around nine tenths of them seen once. Source material: PBMCs or T cells enriched from blood (not recorded which). The receptors derive from a woman in her 30s who had been exposed to COVID-19. CDR3s include the opening cysteine and the closing phenylalanine or tryptophan. The D gene is left open where the match is weak. Expanded clones are given a class, and other clones once, few, many or no size at all.

TRBJ2-7 | TRBD1 | - | 13 | TRBV12-3/TRBV12-4 | CASSLGQGGEQYF | TGTGCCAGCAGTTTGGGACAGGGAGGCGAGCAGTACTTC
TRBJ2-1 | - | - | 16 | TRBV11-2 | CASSLGQLVTYNEQFF | TGTGCCAGCAGCTTAGGCCAACTAGTGACCTACAATGAGCAGTTCTTC
TRBJ2-7 | TRBD1 | - | 14 | TRBV10-3 | CAISEGGTGHEQYF | TGTGCCATCAGTGAAGGTGGGACAGGCCACGAGCAGTACTTC
TRBJ2-1 | TRBD2 | - | 16 | TRBV9 | CASSEPPGGHDNEQFF | TGTGCCAGCAGCGAGCCCCCGGGGGGGCACGACAATGAGCAGTTCTTC
TRBJ1-4 | TRBD1 | - | 15 | TRBV9 | CASSPWTGMSEKLFF | TGTGCCAGCAGCCCGTGGACAGGGATGAGTGAAAAACTGTTTTTT
TRBJ2-1 | TRBD2 | - | 15 | TRBV19 | CASSPERGFFHEQFF | TGTGCCAGTAGTCCTGAGCGGGGGTTTTTCCATGAGCAGTTCTTC
TRBJ2-1 | TRBD2 | few | 15 | TRBV11-3 | CASSLGGSSYNEQFF | TGTGCCAGCAGCTTAGGCGGGAGCTCCTACAATGAGCAGTTCTTC
TRBJ1-2 | - | - | 15 | TRBV18 | CASSPPYGVGDGYTF | TGTGCCAGCTCACCACCGTACGGGGTCGGAGATGGCTACACCTTC
TRBJ1-3 | - | - | 14 | TRBV5-1 | CASRQALSGNTIYF | TGCGCCAGCAGACAGGCTCTTTCTGGAAACACCATATATTTT
TRBJ1-2 | - | - | 16 | TRBV6-2/TRBV6-3 | CASSLVDNRPRMGYTF | TGTGCCAGCAGTCTCGTGGACAATAGACCCCGTATGGGCTACACCTTC
TRBJ2-2 | - | - | 16 | TRBV7-9 | CASSLVGPSNTGELFF | TGTGCCAGCAGCTTAGTGGGGCCCTCGAACACCGGGGAGCTGTTTTTT
TRBJ2-7 | TRBD2 | - | 12 | TRBV5-4 | CASSPERGRQYF | TGTGCCAGCAGCCCCGAGCGGGGGAGGCAGTACTTC
TRBJ1-2 | - | - | 13 | TRBV5-1 | CASRAGRTWGYTF | TGCGCCAGCAGGGCGGGCCGGACGTGGGGCTACACCTTC
TRBJ2-1 | - | - | 15 | TRBV7-2 | CASSLVDGQYNEQFF | TGTGCCAGCAGCTTAGTGGATGGGCAGTACAATGAGCAGTTCTTC
TRBJ2-5 | - | - | 12 | TRBV6-2/TRBV6-3 | CASSYGGETQYF | TGTGCCAGCAGTTACGGGGGCGAGACCCAGTACTTC
TRBJ2-3 | - | - | 16 | TRBV29-1 | CSVVGGRDFSTDTQYF | TGCAGCGTTGTGGGGGGTCGGGACTTCAGCACAGATACGCAGTATTTT
TRBJ2-2 | TRBD2 | - | 15 | TRBV18 | CASSPTSGGSGELFF | TGTGCCAGCTCACCGACTAGCGGGGGGTCCGGGGAGCTGTTTTTT
TRBJ1-6 | TRBD1 | - | 14 | TRBV11-1 | CASSLRQGGSPLHF | TGTGCCAGCAGCTTGCGACAGGGAGGTTCACCCCTCCACTTT
TRBJ1-1 | TRBD1 | - | 16 | TRBV7-2 | CASSIYRGLGVTEAFF | TGTGCCAGCAGCATCTACAGGGGGCTTGGTGTCACTGAAGCTTTCTTT
TRBJ1-1 | - | - | 15 | TRBV19 | CASSLGQGMNTEAFF | TGTGCCAGTAGTCTCGGGCAGGGGATGAACACTGAAGCTTTCTTT
TRBJ1-3 | TRBD1 | - | 16 | TRBV4-2 | CASSPQDREFGNTIYF | TGTGCCAGCAGCCCACAAGACAGGGAGTTTGGAAACACCATATATTTT
TRBJ1-2 | - | - | 15 | TRBV9 | CASTKGGGLGYGYTF | TGTGCCAGCACCAAAGGGGGGGGGCTCGGTTATGGCTACACCTTC
TRBJ1-1 | - | - | 15 | TRBV15 | CATSRGLGTDTEAFF | TGTGCCACCAGCAGGGGGCTAGGAACGGACACTGAAGCTTTCTTT
TRBJ2-5 | TRBD1 | - | 15 | TRBV19 | CASSLGFQGVETQYF | TGTGCCAGTAGCCTCGGATTCCAGGGGGTGGAGACCCAGTACTTC
TRBJ2-7 | - | - | 15 | TRBV3-1/TRBV3-2 | CASSQGSFGPYEQYF | TGTGCCAGCAGCCAGGGTTCGTTTGGGCCCTACGAGCAGTACTTC
TRBJ2-1 | - | - | 14 | TRBV6-5 | CATKGVSSYNEQFF | TGTGCCACCAAGGGGGTGAGCTCCTACAATGAGCAGTTCTTC
TRBJ1-2 | - | - | 15 | TRBV11-2 | CASSKEALPNYGYTF | TGTGCCAGCAGCAAGGAGGCCCTTCCTAACTATGGCTACACCTTC
TRBJ1-1 | - | - | 14 | TRBV10-3 | CAISDKTANTEAFF | TGTGCCATCAGTGACAAAACAGCAAACACTGAAGCTTTCTTT
TRBJ2-2 | - | - | 14 | TRBV6-5 | CASMRQPNTGELFF | TGTGCCAGCATGCGGCAGCCCAACACCGGGGAGCTGTTTTTT
TRBJ1-2 | TRBD1 | - | 14 | TRBV6-1 | CASSEAGGVDGYTF | TGTGCCAGCAGTGAAGCAGGGGGCGTGGACGGCTACACCTTC
TRBJ2-7 | TRBD1 | - | 15 | TRBV5-8 | CASSTTGTGFHEQYF | TGTGCCAGCAGCACTACCGGGACAGGGTTCCACGAGCAGTACTTC
TRBJ2-7 | TRBD1 | - | 16 | TRBV7-2 | CASSLEVLTGPYEQYF | TGTGCCAGCAGCTTAGAGGTACTGACAGGGCCCTACGAGCAGTACTTC
TRBJ2-5 | - | - | 14 | TRBV5-5 | CASSIQGYQETQYF | TGTGCCAGCAGCATTCAGGGGTACCAGGAGACCCAGTACTTC
TRBJ2-7 | TRBD1 | - | 16 | TRBV19 | CASSIAPGQGTYEQYF | TGTGCCAGTAGTATAGCACCGGGACAGGGAACCTACGAGCAGTACTTC
TRBJ1-4 | - | - | 15 | TRBV15 | CATRQGGATNEKLFF | TGTGCCACCAGACAAGGAGGGGCAACTAATGAAAAACTGTTTTTT
TRBJ2-3 | - | - | 17 | TRBV5-4 | CASSPSPGRRGSDTQYF | TGTGCCAGCAGCCCCTCCCCCGGCAGGCGAGGGTCAGATACGCAGTATTTT
TRBJ2-7 | - | - | 16 | TRBV5-8 | CASSWGRGNPSYEQYF | TGTGCCAGCAGCTGGGGGCGAGGGAACCCCTCCTACGAGCAGTACTTC
TRBJ2-5 | TRBD1 | - | 14 | TRBV29-1 | CSGKTGLARETQYF | TGCAGCGGGAAGACAGGGTTAGCCAGGGAGACCCAGTACTTC
TRBJ2-1 | - | - | 14 | TRBV28 | CASSRANRFDEQFF | TGTGCCAGCAGTCGAGCTAACAGGTTCGATGAGCAGTTCTTC
TRBJ2-7 | TRBD1 | - | 13 | TRBV16 | CASSRDRGVEQYF | TGTGCCAGCAGCCGAGACAGGGGCGTCGAGCAGTACTTC